Listed here are 20 T cell receptor beta chains from one sample, sequenced in a study of identical twins. TCRdb re-called the 5' RACE reads through MiXCR, storing one row per CDR3 protein. The sample includes approximately 260,000 distinct CDR3 sequences, about 14% of them seen just once. Sequencing was done on a sample of memory (CD45RO+) T cells sorted from blood. The receptors stem from a woman under 30 in good health.

The V and J genes are TRBV5-1 and TRBJ2-1; 10 bases line up with TRBD2. CDR1 is SGHRS and CDR2 is YFSETQ in the germline V gene. Trimming at V came to 0 bases and at J to 2 bases, leaving 5 bases not matched to a gene. CDR3 length equals 17 residues. Written as DNA, the CDR3 is TGCGCCAGCAGCTTGGCCGTCAGCGGGAGGGCCTACAATGAGCAGTTCTTC. Translation gives CASSLAVSGRAYNEQFF.

This sequence joins TRBV29-1 and TRBJ2-6, with TRBD1 identical over 11 bases. CDR3 length: 15 amino acids. CDR1 SQVTM and CDR2 ANQGSEA come from the germline V gene. The CDR3 DNA follows: TGCGCTGGGACAGGGGGTTTAGCTGGGGCCAACGTCCTGACTTTC. Amino acids: CAGTGGLAGANVLTF.

Many counts were recorded for this clonotype. This chain links TRBV3-1 with TRBJ2-1, with a tentative D call TRBD1 (5 bases). In germline, CDR1 is LGHDT, CDR2 YNNKEL (reference sequence). CDR3 length equals 14 residues. Trimming shortened V by 7 bases and J by 5 bases, and 15 bases separated the two germline ends. The CDR3 loop reads CASTYNLGDNEQFF. CDR3 DNA: TGTGCCAGCACCTATAACTTAGGGGACAATGAGCAGTTCTTC.

This chain joins TRBV28 and TRBJ1-5; 8 bases map to TRBD1. Unmatched junction bases numbered 10, after V lost 6 bases and J lost 3 bases. The CDR3 has 16 residues. Germline CDR1 MDHEN, CDR2 SYDVKM. CDR3 bases: TGTGCCAGCAGGGACAGGGACGGGGCTCACAATCAGCCCCAGCATTTT. This gives the protein CASRDRDGAHNQPQHF.

This clonotype was seen a few times. The chain recombines TRBV20-1 with TRBJ1-2, with no clear D. The CDR3 has 14 amino acids. Germline assignment: CDR1 DFQATT and CDR2 SNEGSKA (reference sequence). V was trimmed by 8 bases and J by 1 base, leaving 17 bases between them. The CDR3 sequence is CSLPGRTDNYGYTF. The CDR3 nucleotides read TGCAGTCTACCGGGGAGGACCGATAACTATGGCTACACCTTC.

The sample holds a few counts of this clonotype. The rearrangement links TRBV20-1 to TRBJ2-6; D ambiguous. CDR3 length equals 15 residues. The V gene's germline CDR1 is DFQATT and CDR2 SNEGSKA (reference sequence). Between the trimmed V and J ends, which lost 5 bases and 1 base, there was a span of 12 bases. The chain's CDR3 is CSASDQESGANVLTF. The CDR3 DNA is TGCAGTGCTTCGGATCAGGAATCTGGGGCCAACGTCCTGACTTTC.

The chain employs TRBV3-1 and TRBJ2-1, with D perhaps being TRBD1 or TRBD2 (5 bases each). CDR1 and CDR2 (germline): LGHDT, YNNKEL (reference sequence). V lost 3 bases and J 8 bases, leaving 17 bases between the germline ends. The length of the CDR3 is 15 residues. CDR3 DNA: TGTGCCAGCAGCCACCAGGGACGGCGTAGGGATGAGCAGTTCTTC. Translated, it gives CASSHQGRRRDEQFF.

This clonotype was observed a few times. This rearrangement joins TRBV5-1 to TRBJ2-7; TRBD1 matches 7 bases. The CDR3 consists of 14 residues. With V trimmed by 0 bases and J by 3 bases, 3 bases remained unmatched. Germline CDR1 and CDR2: SGHRS and YFSETQ. CDR3 sequence: CASSLAGTDYEQYF. In DNA form, the CDR3 reads TGCGCCAGCAGCTTGGCAGGGACAGACTACGAGCAGTACTTC.

The chain is built from TRBV4-1 and TRBJ2-7; 7 positions agree with TRBD1. Germline V gives CDR1 MGHRA, CDR2 YSYEKL. After removal of 4 bases from V and 7 bases from J, the junction contained 7 bases not matched to a gene. CDR3 size: 13 residues. CDR3 protein: CASSLETGWEQYF. The CDR3 region has the DNA TGCGCCAGCAGCCTAGAGACAGGGTGGGAGCAGTACTTC.

This clonotype occurred a few times. The chain links TRBV5-1 to TRBJ2-1; D might be TRBD1 or TRBD2, each matching 5 bases. Trimming took 4 bases from V and 10 from J, leaving 18 bases between them. CDR1 SGHRS and CDR2 YFSETQ come from the germline V gene. CDR3 length: 14 amino acids. CDR3 sequence reads: CASSDGQGWREQFF. In DNA, the CDR3 is TGCGCCAGCAGCGACGGTCAGGGCTGGAGGGAGCAGTTCTTC.

This sequence joins TRBV6-2 or TRBV6-3 and TRBJ1-1; possible D gene TRBD1, 6 bases. Germline CDR1 is MNHEY and CDR2 is SVGEGT. V was clipped by 5 bases and J by 0 bases, with 7 bases between them. The length of the CDR3 is 13 residues. The CDR3 spells CASSNRVNTEAFF. The CDR3 DNA sequence: TGTGCCAGCAGTAACAGGGTGAACACTGAAGCTTTCTTT.

The sample holds many counts of this clonotype. CDR3 amino acids: CATSRDVHETQYF. The CDR3, as DNA: TGTGCCACCAGCAGAGACGTACACGAGACCCAGTACTTC. This chain links TRBV15 with TRBJ2-5; D not certain. Germline CDR1 is LNHNV and CDR2 is YYDKDF (reference sequence). V was clipped by 0 bases and J by 5 bases, with 7 bases between them. This CDR3 is 13 amino acids long.

The J gene is TRBJ2-1, the V gene TRBV9; 7 bases map to TRBD2. V dropped 0 bases and J dropped 1; count of bases not matched to a gene: 1. This CDR3 is 15 amino acids long. The germline V gene encodes CDR1 SGDLS and CDR2 YYNGEE. In nucleotides, the CDR3 is TGTGCCAGCAGCGTAGTGCGGGGGTCCTACAATGAGCAGTTCTTC. This encodes CASSVVRGSYNEQFF.

The V call is TRBV20-1, the J call TRBJ1-4; the D gene is possibly TRBD1 (5 bases). Trimming stripped 5 bases from V and 8 bases from J, with 21 bases between. The germline V gene has CDR1 DFQATT and CDR2 SNEGSKA (reference sequence). The CDR3 is 15 amino acids. CDR3 in DNA: TGCAGTGCTGTTATTAGAGGGTCAGGGCGAGAAAAACTGTTTTTT. This encodes CSAVIRGSGREKLFF.

In this sample, this clonotype turned up a few times. V is TRBV7-9 and J is TRBJ2-7; D is possibly TRBD1 (5 bases). The CDR3 has 14 amino acids. Trimming removed 3 bases at V and 2 bases at J, with 11 bases between. Germline CDR1 and CDR2: SEHNR and FQNEAQ (reference sequence). The CDR3 sequence is CASSFTGGTYEQYF. The DNA for the CDR3 is TGTGCCAGCAGCTTCACAGGTGGGACCTACGAGCAGTACTTC.

In this sample, this clonotype turned up many times. This chain connects TRBV6-2 or TRBV6-3 to TRBJ2-1, with 10 bases matching TRBD2. V dropped 7 bases and J dropped 4; count of bases not matched to a gene: 4. There are 14 residues in the CDR3. Germline CDR1 MNHEY, CDR2 SVGEGT. The CDR3, as DNA: TGTGCCAGCACCGATAGCGGGAGGTACAATGAGCAGTTCTTC. This codes for CASTDSGRYNEQFF.

The sample holds a few counts of this clonotype. The chain couples TRBV29-1 to TRBJ2-1; the match to TRBD1 covers 9 bases. The V gene's germline CDR1 is SQVTM and CDR2 ANQGSEA. The CDR3 consists of 13 residues. Losses at the gene ends were 4 bases for V and 2 bases for J; bases not matched to a gene: 0. CDR3 DNA: TGCAGCGTTGGGGACAGGGCCTACAATGAGCAGTTCTTC. Its protein product is CSVGDRAYNEQFF.

This rearrangement joins TRBV6-1 to TRBJ2-5, with D perhaps TRBD1 (7 bases). The CDR3 sequence is 17 residues long. Looked up from germline, CDR1 is MNHNS and CDR2 is SASEGT. V was trimmed by 6 bases and J by 0 bases, leaving 20 bases between them. DNA for the CDR3: TGTGCCAGCAGCCGGGGATGGGCAGGGGGGTACCAAGAGACCCAGTACTTC. As protein: CASSRGWAGGYQETQYF.

The V and J genes are TRBV7-9 and TRBJ2-1; 8 bases line up with TRBD2. Germline CDR1 and CDR2: SEHNR and FQNEAQ (reference sequence). The CDR3 sequence is 16 residues long. The junction had 9 bases not matched to a gene; V was cut back by 1 base and J by 7 bases. The CDR3 bases are TGTGCCAGCAGCTTAGTGTCCATAGCGGGATCGAATGAGCAGTTCTTC. Amino acid sequence: CASSLVSIAGSNEQFF.

This clonotype occurred a few times. The V gene is TRBV20-1, the J gene TRBJ2-3; TRBD2 agrees at 10 bases. The CDR3 consists of 15 residues. The germline CDR1 and CDR2 sequences are DFQATT and SNEGSKA (reference sequence). V was clipped by 4 bases and J by 0 bases; unmatched bases: 4. The CDR3 loop is CSAILLAGSTDTQYF. CDR3 DNA sequence: TGCAGTGCTATATTACTAGCGGGGAGCACAGATACGCAGTATTTT.